This T cell receptor beta chain was documented in a study of T cell responses to AZD1222 COVID-19 vaccine. Profiling relied on immunoSEQ multiplex PCR, and the TCRdb table lists in-frame clones only, not all of them. The sample contains 150,000 or so clones, 88% of which appear only once. Study results and caveats: As reported, nearly half of all spike-specific TCRs target variant regions that are unmutated. Only after the peak T cell response were repertoires sampled. Just a handful of AZD1222 recipients were seropositive at baseline. When two AZD1222 doses had been given, Spike-specific TCR breadth and depth rose.

In the case of this clone: Its antigen is unknown.

CDR1 MNHNY and CDR2 SVGAGI come from the germline V gene (reference sequence). The ends lost 6 bases at V and 7 bases at J; junction bases unmatched: 9. The CDR3 spans 15 residues. The J gene is TRBJ1-4, the V gene TRBV6-6, with TRBD1 matching 9 bases. The sequence was collected from an adult in good health. Sequenced here: peripheral blood, sampled on day 0 of AZD1222 vaccination. CDR3 coding DNA: TGTGCCAGCAGCTTCCAACAGGGGGCGGGTGAAAAACTGTTTTTT. Residues: CASSFQQGAGEKLFF.